This T cell receptor beta chain was retrieved from a study of T cell changes during pregnancy in multiple sclerosis. Germline V gene data show CDR1 as SEHNR and CDR2 as FQNEAQ (reference sequence). The CDR3 loop spans 13 amino acids. The data were produced by immunoSEQ multiplex PCR, yet TCRdb's version contains in-frame clones alone and is incomplete. Of fewer than 20,000 clones in the sample, approximately 87% were seen once. The TCR comes from a female donor in good health, enrolled as a control in a pregnancy study. This sequence joins TRBV7-9 and TRBJ2-5, with D unresolved. The assigned J gene may be wrong: the sequence end matches TRBJ2-7 better. The source was CD8+ T cells from peripheral blood mononuclear cells, collected in the third trimester of pregnancy. CDR3 region: CASSLALGGEQYF. CDR3 DNA: TGTGCCAGCAGCTTAGCCCTCGGCGGCGAGCAGTACTTC.